This TCR beta chain came from a study of cytomegalovirus exposure and HLA in healthy donors. Study-wide points: Based on reports, TCR beta sequences accurately predicted HLA-A and HLA-B alleles for most subjects. In a later analysis, at a false discovery rate of 0.05, roughly 16,000 TCR beta sequences matched HLA alleles.

The ends lost 3 bases at V and 7 bases at J; junction bases unmatched: 4. The CDR3 runs to 16 residues. Germline assignment: CDR1 MNHEY and CDR2 SMNVEV (reference sequence). As to this clone: Its antigen is unidentified.

The PCR was carried out with 60 Vbeta primers and 13 Jbeta primers. The method was immunoSEQ multiplex PCR; TCRdb's version includes in-frame clones alone and lacks a portion of them. The sample includes around 160,000 clones, more than 60% of them seen just once. Specimen: PBMCs. V is TRBV27 and J is TRBJ2-1, with 15 bases lining up with TRBD2. This sequence originates from a woman in her thirties or forties in good health and CMV-seropositive. As DNA, the CDR3 is TGTGCCAGCAGTTTCCCCGGGACTAGCGGGAGGAATGAGCAGTTCTTC. The encoded protein is CASSFPGTSGRNEQFF.